One and the same sample provided the 26 T cell receptor beta chains below, sequenced in a study of T cells in tuberculosis. The data were produced by immunoSEQ multiplex PCR, yet TCRdb's version contains in-frame clones alone and is incomplete. The data show approximately 30,000 clones, roughly nine tenths seen once. The sample taken for sequencing was PBMCs. These receptors were collected from a donor aged 10-30 years with latent tuberculosis or without tuberculosis infection.

The V and J genes are TRBV12-5 and TRBJ2-1, with 8 positions matching TRBD1. V was clipped by 5 bases and J by 10 bases; unmatched bases: 13. CDR1 is LGHNT, CDR2 FRNRAP, per germline. This CDR3 has 15 residues. CDR3: CASGLTGTGRPEQFF. The DNA of the CDR3 is TGTGCTAGTGGTCTAACCGGGACAGGACGTCCGGAGCAGTTCTTC.

The rearrangement links TRBV5-1 to TRBJ1-2, with D perhaps matching TRBD1 (6 bases). Germline-derived CDR1 and CDR2 are SGHRS and YFSETQ. The CDR3 contains 18 residues. Trimming stripped 0 bases from V and 9 bases from J, with 27 bases between. CDR3 amino acids: CASSLEGVGTTSIVSYTF. The DNA of the CDR3 is TGCGCCAGCAGCTTGGAGGGGGTCGGGACAACTTCAATCGTGAGCTACACCTTC.

The CDR3 DNA reads as TGCGCCAGCAGCGGTAGCGGGACTAGCACAGATACGCAGTATTTT. This gives the protein CASSGSGTSTDTQYF. The V and J genes are TRBV5-1 and TRBJ2-3; 8 bases are a match to TRBD2. The CDR3 has 15 residues. Per the germline V gene, CDR1 is SGHRS and CDR2 is YFSETQ. The junction had 4 bases not matched to a gene; V was cut back by 4 bases and J by 0 bases.

The V and J genes are TRBV16 and TRBJ2-7; D uncertain. The CDR3 is made up of 13 amino acids. Germline V CDR1 and CDR2: KGHSY, FQNENV. Trimming stripped 4 bases from V and 3 bases from J, with 10 bases between. For the CDR3, the DNA is TGTGCCAGCAGCCCCAGTATCAGCTACGAGCAGTACTTC. Translation: CASSPSISYEQYF.

The chain recombines TRBV7-9 with TRBJ1-5, with no clear D. The CDR3 length is 16 residues. V lost 5 bases and J 0 bases, leaving 14 bases between the germline ends. Germline V lookup: CDR1 SEHNR, CDR2 FQNEAQ (reference sequence). The CDR3 bases are TGTGCCAGCAGCCCCGGGGTGGCCGGTAGCAATCAGCCCCAGCATTTT. Translated, it gives CASSPGVAGSNQPQHF.

V usage is TRBV5-6 and J usage is TRBJ2-3; D is perhaps TRBD1 (5 bases). CDR3 length equals 16 residues. Looked up from germline, CDR1 is SGHDT and CDR2 is YYEEEE. The germline V and J ends were trimmed by 7 bases and 2 bases, with 20 bases remaining between them. DNA for the CDR3: TGTGCCAGCGGCGATCTGGCAGGGCAATCCACAGATACGCAGTATTTT. Protein sequence: CASGDLAGQSTDTQYF.

There are a few counts of this clone. The V call is TRBV19, the J call TRBJ2-3; TRBD1 matches 7 bases. This CDR3 comprises 14 residues. Germline assignment: CDR1 LNHDA and CDR2 SQIVND (reference sequence). V dropped 1 base and J dropped 4; count of bases not matched to a gene: 2. The CDR3 DNA follows: TGTGCCAGTAGTATAGGACAGGGAGCAGATACGCAGTATTTT. Protein sequence: CASSIGQGADTQYF.

This chain links TRBV6-6 with TRBJ1-5; 8 bases fit TRBD1. Germline V gene lookup returns CDR1 MNHNY and CDR2 SVGAGI (reference sequence). J gave up 1 base and V 4 bases, and 0 bases lay outside the gene matches. The CDR3 loop spans 14 amino acids. The CDR3 DNA is TGTGCCAGCAGTTGGACAGGGAGCAATCAGCCCCAGCATTTT. Its protein product is CASSWTGSNQPQHF.

This sequence joins TRBV9 and TRBJ1-3; D uncertain. This CDR3 spans 13 amino acids. V was clipped by 2 bases and J by 1 base, with 4 bases between them. The germline gives CDR1 SGDLS, CDR2 YYNGEE. The CDR3 DNA reads TGTGCCAGCAGCGTTCAGTCTGGAAACACCATATATTTT. Translation gives CASSVQSGNTIYF.

The chain recombines TRBV5-8 with TRBJ2-7, with D perhaps TRBD1 (6 bases). The CDR3 covers 15 residues. V was cut by 3 bases and J by 2 bases, with 15 bases left in between. The germline gives CDR1 SGHTS, CDR2 YDEGEE. The CDR3: CASSSGTWPAYEQYF. Written as DNA, the CDR3 is TGTGCCAGCAGCTCTGGGACATGGCCGGCCTACGAGCAGTACTTC.

This chain connects TRBV5-3 to TRBJ2-2, with TRBD1 as a possible D gene (6 bases). TRBV5-3 is recorded as an ORF, its role being uncertain. The CDR3 runs 18 residues. The V end lost 4 bases, the J end lost 1 base, and 20 bases lay between the germline ends. CDR3 DNA: TGTGCCAGAAGCCCTGACAGGAGTCTGAGACTGAACACCGGGGAGCTGTTTTTT. It specifies CARSPDRSLRLNTGELFF.

The rearrangement links TRBV2 to TRBJ1-2; maybe TRBD1 (5 bases). The CDR3 is made up of 11 amino acids. Trimming shortened V by 7 bases and J by 10 bases, and 13 bases separated the two germline ends. Germline V lookup: CDR1 SNHLY, CDR2 FYNNEI. The CDR3 DNA is TGTGCCAGCACAGGGAGGGATGCCTACACCTTC. Residues: CASTGRDAYTF. Based on the CDR3 plus reference TRBV2 and TRBJ1-2, the full variable domain is EPEVTQTPSHQVTQMGQEVILRCVPISNHLYFYWYRQILGQKVEFLVSFYNNEISEKSEIFDDQFSVERPDGSNFTLKIRSTKLEDSAMYFCASTGRDAYTFGSGTRLTVV.

The chain carries TRBV6-5 and TRBJ1-2; no clear D gene. V was clipped by 0 bases and J by 8 bases, with 10 bases between them. CDR1 is MNHEY, CDR2 SVGAGI, per germline. The CDR3 runs 13 residues. The CDR3 sequence: CASSYSRGYGYTF. CDR3 DNA sequence: TGTGCCAGCAGTTACTCGAGAGGGTACGGCTACACCTTC.

J is TRBJ2-5 and V is TRBV13; tentative D call: TRBD2 (6 bases). Trimming removed 7 bases from V and 4 bases from J, with 13 bases in between. The CDR3 totals 13 residues. Germline V gene lookup returns CDR1 PRHDT and CDR2 FYEKMQ (reference sequence). CDR3 bases: TGTGCCAGCAAAGTCGGGAGTAGAGAGACCCAGTACTTC. Protein sequence: CASKVGSRETQYF.

The chain uses TRBV4-3 and TRBJ1-2; 10 bases map to TRBD1. Germline V gene data show CDR1 as LGHNA and CDR2 as YSLEER. The V and J ends lost 6 bases and 2 bases, in that order; junction bases with no gene match: 9. The CDR3 consists of 16 residues. Written as DNA, the CDR3 is TGCGCCAGCAGTCCGGGACAGGGGACCTCGAACTATGGCTACACCTTC. It specifies CASSPGQGTSNYGYTF.

This clone appeared once. The chain joins TRBV7-2 to TRBJ1-2; D gene uncertain. This CDR3 is 15 amino acids long. V lost 5 bases to trimming and J lost 2 bases, with 15 bases between them. Germline loops: CDR1 SGHTA, CDR2 FQGNSA. The CDR3 protein is CASSPTPSSNYGYTF. The CDR3 DNA sequence: TGTGCCAGCAGCCCTACCCCCTCCTCAAACTATGGCTACACCTTC.

The chain employs TRBV6-7 and TRBJ2-4; D remains ambiguous. TRBV6-7 is annotated as an ORF whose role is uncertain. The CDR3 consists of 17 residues. Trimming cost V 6 bases and J 0 bases, with 18 bases left between them. The CDR3: CASRLGRRSLAKNIQYF. The CDR3 DNA follows: TGTGCCAGCAGGTTGGGCCGACGATCACTAGCCAAAAACATTCAGTACTTC.

This rearrangement joins TRBV18 to TRBJ2-1; possibly TRBD2 for D (5 bases). This CDR3 is built from 15 residues. Germline V gives CDR1 KGHSH, CDR2 LQKENI. V dropped 2 bases and J dropped 5 bases, with 13 bases sitting between them. The CDR3 loop reads CASSPVPLSDNEQFF. DNA of the CDR3: TGTGCCAGCTCACCAGTCCCGCTTAGCGACAATGAGCAGTTCTTC.

The gene calls are TRBV7-2 and TRBJ2-3; TRBD2 is a possible D gene (6 bases). CDR1 and CDR2 from the germline V gene are SGHTA and FQGNSA. V was trimmed by 3 bases and J by 4 bases, leaving 14 bases between them. CDR3 length: 15 residues. CDR3 protein: CASSFGGPGADTQYF. In DNA form, the CDR3 reads TGTGCCAGCAGCTTCGGCGGGCCGGGAGCAGATACGCAGTATTTT.

This sequence joins TRBV6-4 and TRBJ2-3, with TRBD1 identical over 8 bases. The CDR3 has 14 amino acids. Germline values: CDR1 MRHNA, CDR2 SNTAGT. V dropped 8 bases and J dropped 6; count of bases not matched to a gene: 10. CDR3 in amino acids: CASGETGEADTQYF. The CDR3 DNA follows: TGTGCCAGCGGAGAGACAGGGGAGGCGGATACGCAGTATTTT.

The V gene is TRBV27, the J gene TRBJ2-1, with TRBD2 matching over 10 bases. The CDR3 is made up of 16 amino acids. Germline trimming cut 0 bases from V and 6 bases from J; bases unmatched to any gene: 5. Looked up from germline, CDR1 is MNHEY and CDR2 is SMNVEV (reference sequence). CDR3 in amino acids: CASSLSLLAGVNEQFF. CDR3 in DNA: TGTGCCAGCAGTTTATCTTTGCTAGCGGGAGTCAATGAGCAGTTCTTC.

The chain employs TRBV29-1 and TRBJ2-5; TRBD2 matches 15 bases. V gave up 2 bases and J gave up 5 bases; unmatched junction bases: 6. The CDR3 extends over 16 amino acids. The germline V gene encodes CDR1 SQVTM and CDR2 ANQGSEA. The CDR3 nucleotides read TGCAGCGTTGAAAGGACTAGCGGGAGGGCCAAGGAGACCCAGTACTTC. Translated: CSVERTSGRAKETQYF. Looking up the rest from reference TRBV29-1 and TRBJ2-5 gives the full variable domain: SAVISQKPSRDICQRGTSLTIQCQVDSQVTMMFWYRQQPGQSLTLIATANQGSEATYESGFVIDKFPISRPNLTFSTLTVSNMSPEDSSIYLCSVERTSGRAKETQYFGPGTRLLVL.

This chain joins TRBV13 and TRBJ1-3; no clear D. In germline, CDR1 is PRHDT, CDR2 FYEKMQ (reference sequence). Trimming shortened V by 2 bases and J by 0 bases, and 5 bases separated the two germline ends. The CDR3 runs 14 residues. The CDR3 region is CASSLSLSGNTIYF. CDR3 bases: TGTGCCAGCAGCTTATCCCTCTCTGGAAACACCATATATTTT.

This chain joins TRBV15 and TRBJ2-7; tentative D call: TRBD2 (5 bases). There are 13 residues in the CDR3. Trimming shortened V by 2 bases and J by 2 bases, and 7 bases separated the two germline ends. The germline V gene has CDR1 LNHNV and CDR2 YYDKDF (reference sequence). CDR3 region: CATSRPGTYEQYF. The DNA of the CDR3 is TGTGCCACCAGCAGACCCGGGACCTACGAGCAGTACTTC.

The chain links TRBV28 to TRBJ2-1; 13 bases line up with TRBD2. The germline V gene encodes CDR1 MDHEN and CDR2 SYDVKM. The length of the CDR3 is 17 residues. V gave up 6 bases and J gave up 8 bases; unmatched junction bases: 13. This CDR3 reads CASRPGTSGMGFDEQFF. The CDR3 DNA reads as TGTGCCAGCAGGCCGGGGACTAGCGGGATGGGTTTCGATGAGCAGTTCTTC.

This clone was counted between two and nine times. The junction departs from germline at one end; a sequencing error may be responsible. This sequence joins TRBV13 and TRBJ2-7; perhaps TRBD2 as D (5 bases). The CDR3 extends over 12 amino acids. Per the germline V gene, CDR1 is PRHDT and CDR2 is FYEKMQ (reference sequence). This chain's CDR3 is CASSIGRGEQYF. The CDR3 bases are TGTGCCAGCAGCATAGGACGGGGCGAGCAGTACTTC.